The T cell receptor (beta chain) described here comes from a study of Ad26.COV2.S vaccination and SARS-CoV-2 variants. Study details: Donor allocation was to the COV1001 Ad26.COV2.S trial arm. Once or twice, 56 days apart, Ad26.COV2.S was delivered intramuscularly. Study conclusions and caveats: The analyses of TCR breadth and depth may have understated the size of total T cell responses.

Regarding this clone: Its antigen is still unknown.

Treatment in this sample: about 20 received Ad26.COV2.S at low or high dose, single or two shots; roughly five received placebo; per-sample allocation not given. Each sample was drawn 63 days after the first injection (of vaccine or placebo). An adult aged 18-55 years in Boston served as the donor. Here immunoSEQ multiplex PCR was the method, and the copy in TCRdb shows in-frame clones only, minus some. The sample has approximately 410,000 clones; approximately 88% are singletons. V lost 8 bases and J lost 7, with 16 bases in between. Germline values: CDR1 LNHDA, CDR2 SQIVND (reference sequence). The CDR3 runs 13 residues.

V gene TRBV19 combines with J gene TRBJ2-3; D is possibly TRBD1 (6 bases). This specimen consisted of peripheral blood, obtained in a trial of Ad26.COV2.S vaccine versus placebo. The sequence came from a person aged 18 to 59 who received the Ad26.COV2.S COVID-19 vaccine or a placebo. CDR3 DNA sequence: TGTGCCAGTTCCAAAAACGACAGGAATACGCAGTATTTT. Its protein is CASSKNDRNTQYF.